The clone carrying this TCR beta chain appeared once. This sample was included in a study of blood T cells in healthy people across ages. Trimming left V 8 bases short and J 8 bases short, with 16 bases between. CDR1 is LGHDT and CDR2 is YNNKEL in the germline V gene (reference sequence). The CDR3 runs to 13 residues. With a J-beta primer mix and a sample-barcoded 5' primer, a second PCR ran about 7 to 12 cycles. Any given sample supplied a minimum of 3 million CDR3-containing paired-end reads. One entry per CDR3 protein results from TCRdb running MiXCR on the 5' RACE reads. The data hold about 560,000 distinct CDR3 sequences, with 25% to 35% observed a single time. These data were also filed under a second study, of T cells of mothers and their children. Turning to that study: There were over 8.5 million TCR beta CDR3 reads from each mother and about 3 million from each child.

J is TRBJ2-1 and V is TRBV3-1; unclear D gene. Sequenced sample: blood. The source of this sequence is a boy between 2 and 10 years old in good health. In DNA, the CDR3 is TGTGCCAGCCTTGGAAAAGGTGGCGATGAGCAGTTCTTC. Its translation: CASLGKGGDEQFF.